This T cell receptor beta chain was identified in a study of cytomegalovirus exposure and HLA in healthy donors. Study-wide results and limits: Cytomegalovirus status was reportedly diagnosed by the classifier with high specificity and sensitivity. Per a prior analysis, the majority of TCR beta V segments were productive roughly 90% or roughly 30% of the time.

The study ran its PCR with 60 Vbeta and 13 Jbeta primers. Using immunoSEQ multiplex PCR, the repertoire was profiled, and TCRdb retains in-frame clones only, with some absent. Among around 110,000 clones listed, approximately 60% were seen once. On this clone itself: Its antigen is not identified.

Germline-derived CDR1 and CDR2 are SGHRS and YFSETQ. The V segment lost 4 bases and the J segment 4 bases; nucleotides outside the gene matches: 8. This CDR3 has 15 residues. The rearrangement links TRBV5-1 to TRBJ1-2, with 9 nucleotides matching TRBD1. The sequence was collected from a woman aged 30 to 39 in good health and CMV-seronegative. The sequenced sample was PBMCs. In DNA, the CDR3 is TGCGCCAGCAGCAAAGGACAGGGGAACTCCTATGGCTACACCTTC. Protein: CASSKGQGNSYGYTF.